This T cell receptor beta chain was identified during a study of shared clonotypes between healthy human individuals. Free of recent acute infections or vaccinations, the donors were healthy HIV-negative adults. Here immunoSEQ multiplex PCR was the method, and the copy in TCRdb shows in-frame clones only, minus some. The data show nearly 1,000,000 clones, about 80% seen once. Trimming pared 4 bases from V and 0 bases from J, leaving 10 bases between. This CDR3 comprises 14 residues. Germline V lookup: CDR1 GTSNPN, CDR2 SVGIG (reference sequence). The TCR comes from a man between 18 and 35 years old in good health. The rearrangement joins TRBV30 to TRBJ1-3; no firm D call. Input material: memory CD4+ T cells sorted from blood. Subset indicated: CD45RA-negative fraction. The CDR3, as DNA: TGTGCCTGGATGGGCGTCAGCTCTGGAAACACCATATATTTT. It encodes CAWMGVSSGNTIYF. The full variable domain, in which reference TRBV30 and TRBJ1-3 provide the parts outside the CDR3, is SQTIHQWPATLVQPVGSPLSLECTVEGTSNPNLYWYRQAAGRGLQLLFYSVGIGQISSEVPQNLSASRPQDRQFILSSKKLLLSDSGFYLCAWMGVSSGNTIYFGEGSWLTVV.